The next 18 T cell receptor beta chains were all read from a single sample in a study of T cells after yellow fever vaccination. Via MiXCR, TCRdb re-called the 5' RACE reads, giving one row per CDR3 protein. The repertoire holds some 350,000 distinct CDR3 sequences, 4.1% seen once, with just under 25% in the top ten. This specimen consisted of PBMCs, obtained 5 days after the yellow fever booster vaccination. Receptors originate from a man between 18 and 29 years old who received the YFV17D yellow fever vaccine.

At least ten counts were recorded for this clonotype. The gene calls are TRBV6-5 and TRBJ1-3; TRBD1 might be the D (6 bases). The CDR3 is made up of 16 amino acids. Germline V gene lookup returns CDR1 MNHEY and CDR2 SVGAGI. The V end lost 5 bases, the J end lost 0 bases, and 14 bases lay between the germline ends. The CDR3 here is CASSDPGTPSGNTIYF. CDR3 nucleotides: TGTGCCAGCAGTGACCCCGGGACACCCTCTGGAAACACCATATATTTT.

V usage is TRBV10-3 and J usage is TRBJ2-1; no clear D. The CDR3 covers 13 residues. The germline V gene has CDR1 ENHRY and CDR2 SYGVKD. The V and J ends lost 5 bases and 5 bases respectively, with 10 bases between them. CDR3 bases: TGTGCCATCAGTCCACTTGAAGACAATGAGCAGTTCTTC. Amino acid sequence: CAISPLEDNEQFF.

The sample holds many counts of this clonotype. V is TRBV7-3 and J is TRBJ2-1, with 9 bases that match TRBD1. Germline loops: CDR1 SGHTA, CDR2 FQGTGA. The trim removed 5 bases at V and 4 bases at J, leaving 6 bases unmatched. The CDR3 covers 15 residues. The CDR3 DNA is TGTGCCAGCAGCCAATCCGGGACAGGGTACAATGAGCAGTTCTTC. This gives the protein CASSQSGTGYNEQFF.

A few counts support this clonotype. V is TRBV20-1 and J is TRBJ1-5, with 9 bases identical to TRBD1. The V segment lost 3 bases and the J segment 8 bases; nucleotides outside the gene matches: 5. The CDR3 is 13 residues long. In germline, CDR1 is DFQATT, CDR2 SNEGSKA (reference sequence). CDR3 DNA sequence: TGCAGTGCTAGGGGACAGGGTGCGGAGCCCCAGCATTTT. Amino acids: CSARGQGAEPQHF.

Regarding this clonotype: A junction end diverges from the germline sequence, so it may reflect a read error. This chain uses TRBV6-2 or TRBV6-3 with TRBJ1-4, with D unresolved. Germline V gives CDR1 MNHEY, CDR2 SVGEGT. This CDR3 contains 14 residues. The CDR3 nucleotides are TGTGCCAGCACTTACCGGATAACTAATGAAAAACTGTTTTTT. It is translated as CASTYRITNEKLFF.

This clonotype was observed many times. The J gene is TRBJ2-3, the V gene TRBV6-5; TRBD2 matches 14 bases. Germline V CDR1 and CDR2: MNHEY, SVGAGI. The CDR3 has 19 amino acids. Trimming took 5 bases from V and 0 from J; bases not matched to a gene: 10. CDR3 nucleotides: TGTGCCAGCAGTCCACCGGGACTAGCGGGGGCTAGGAGCACAGATACGCAGTATTTT. Its protein product is CASSPPGLAGARSTDTQYF.

This clonotype was detected many times. The rearrangement uses TRBV4-3 and TRBJ2-3; 8 bases align to TRBD2. V lost 5 bases and J lost 2; bases outside the gene matches: 12. This CDR3 region has 17 residues. Germline V gene sequence: CDR1 LGHNA, CDR2 YSLEER. The CDR3 here is CASSYQLAEISTDTQYF. In nucleotides, the CDR3 is TGCGCCAGCAGCTATCAACTAGCGGAGATATCCACAGATACGCAGTATTTT.

In its sample, this clonotype was seen a few times. V and J are TRBV15 and TRBJ1-2, with a tentative D call TRBD1 (5 bases). CDR3 length equals 20 residues. V lost 0 bases, J lost 0 bases, and 23 bases lay in between. CDR1 is LNHNV and CDR2 is YYDKDF in the germline V gene (reference sequence). CDR3 DNA sequence: TGTGCCACCAGCAGAGAAGGAGGGGCGGAGGCAGGCTCAGCTAACTATGGCTACACCTTC. It codes for CATSREGGAEAGSANYGYTF.

The chain combines TRBV11-2 with TRBJ2-2; a possible D gene is TRBD1 (6 bases). Per the germline V gene, CDR1 is SGHAT and CDR2 is FQNNGV. This CDR3 region has 15 residues. V shed 1 base and J shed 7 bases, with 13 bases lying between them. CDR3: CASSLGKQGVGELFF. The CDR3 DNA sequence: TGTGCCAGCAGCTTAGGGAAACAGGGAGTCGGGGAGCTGTTTTTT.

This clonotype was seen at least ten times. This rearrangement joins TRBV5-1 to TRBJ2-7; TRBD2 is a possible D gene (5 bases). Germline V gene sequence: CDR1 SGHRS, CDR2 YFSETQ. The CDR3 is made up of 14 amino acids. V was clipped by 3 bases and J by 2 bases, with 12 bases between them. For the CDR3, the DNA is TGCGCCAGCAGCTCTTACTCCGGGACCTACGAGCAGTACTTC. Translation gives CASSSYSGTYEQYF.

This clonotype was seen repeatedly, ten times or more. The rearrangement links TRBV7-2 to TRBJ2-7; D is undetermined. The CDR3 contains 13 residues. In germline, CDR1 is SGHTA, CDR2 FQGNSA. The V end lost 1 base, the J end lost 5 bases, and 9 bases lay between the germline ends. The CDR3, as DNA: TGTGCCAGCAGCTTAGACGGATTCCACGAGCAGTACTTC. This translates into CASSLDGFHEQYF.

This clonotype was counted between two and nine times. The rearrangement links TRBV6-1 to TRBJ2-3, with 8 bases fitting TRBD2. The CDR3 spans 14 residues. V trimming: 8 bases; J trimming: 4 bases; junction bases outside the gene matches: 8. CDR1 and CDR2 (germline): MNHNS, SASEGT. CDR3 coding DNA: TGTGCCAGCGTAGACGGGGGGGCCGCAGATACGCAGTATTTT. Protein: CASVDGGAADTQYF.

This clonotype has ten or more counts. This chain uses TRBV12-3 or TRBV12-4 with TRBJ2-5, with D perhaps matching TRBD1 or TRBD2 (5 bases each). The V and J ends lost 5 bases and 5 bases respectively, with 9 bases between them. The CDR3 consists of 12 residues. The DNA for the CDR3 is TGTGCCAGCAGTGGGACGTGGGAGACCCAGTACTTC. This sequence encodes CASSGTWETQYF.

In its sample, this clonotype was seen many times. The chain combines TRBV7-2 with TRBJ2-3; 8 bases line up with TRBD2. This CDR3 is built from 15 residues. Trimming at V came to 1 base and at J to 9 bases, leaving 9 bases not matched to a gene. Looked up from germline, CDR1 is SGHTA and CDR2 is FQGNSA. In nucleotides, the CDR3 is TGTGCCAGCAGCTTAGATGGTAGCGGGGTAATGACGCAGTATTTT. It translates to CASSLDGSGVMTQYF.

The chain has TRBV6-2 or TRBV6-3 and TRBJ2-7, with a weak D call TRBD1 (6 bases). The CDR3 loop spans 15 amino acids. The V end was cut by 0 bases, the J end by 6 bases, with 15 bases between. The V gene's germline CDR1 is MNHEY and CDR2 SVGEGT. The CDR3 region is CASSYSSRGSIEQYV. The CDR3 DNA reads TGTGCCAGCAGTTACTCGAGTAGGGGGTCGATCGAGCAGTACGTC.

The sample holds many counts of this clonotype. V gene TRBV5-1 combines with J gene TRBJ2-1, with a weak D call TRBD2 (7 bases). CDR3 length: 14 amino acids. Deletions cut 3 bases from V and 6 bases from J, with 13 bases between. Germline V gives CDR1 SGHRS, CDR2 YFSETQ. As DNA, the CDR3 is TGCGCCAGCAGCTACGGGGGGCCCCCCAATGAGCAGTTCTTC. Protein product: CASSYGGPPNEQFF.

The chain carries TRBV24-1 and TRBJ2-5, with TRBD1 matching over 7 bases. The CDR3 extends over 16 amino acids. Germline V gives CDR1 KGHDR, CDR2 SFDVKD. Trimming took 4 bases from V and 5 from J; bases not matched to a gene: 12. CDR3 protein: CATSDPSTGIGETQYF. CDR3 coding DNA: TGTGCCACCAGTGACCCCTCGACAGGGATTGGGGAGACCCAGTACTTC.

This chain connects TRBV28 to TRBJ2-7; 7 nucleotides agree with TRBD1. J was trimmed by 4 bases and V by 10 bases; bases with no gene match: 10. This CDR3 comprises 13 residues. Per the germline V gene, CDR1 is MDHEN and CDR2 is SYDVKM. The CDR3 reads CATTQGFGYEQYV. The CDR3 nucleotides are TGTGCCACTACACAGGGGTTCGGGTACGAGCAGTACGTC.